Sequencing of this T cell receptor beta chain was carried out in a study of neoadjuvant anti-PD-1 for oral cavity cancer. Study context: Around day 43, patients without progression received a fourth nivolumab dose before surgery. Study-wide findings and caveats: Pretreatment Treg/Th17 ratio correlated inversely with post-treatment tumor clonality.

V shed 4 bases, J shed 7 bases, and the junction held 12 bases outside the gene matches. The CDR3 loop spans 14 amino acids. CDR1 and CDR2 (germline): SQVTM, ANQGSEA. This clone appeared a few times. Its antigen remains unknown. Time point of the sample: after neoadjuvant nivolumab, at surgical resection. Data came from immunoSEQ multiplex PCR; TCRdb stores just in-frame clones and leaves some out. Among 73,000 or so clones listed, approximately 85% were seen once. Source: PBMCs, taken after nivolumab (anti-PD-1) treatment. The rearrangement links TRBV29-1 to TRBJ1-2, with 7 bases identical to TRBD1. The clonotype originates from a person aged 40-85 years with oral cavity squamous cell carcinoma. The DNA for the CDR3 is TGCAGCGTTGGATATGTAGGGGGCCGGCGTGGCTACACCTTC. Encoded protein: CSVGYVGGRRGYTF. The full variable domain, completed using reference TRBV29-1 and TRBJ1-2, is SAVISQKPSRDICQRGTSLTIQCQVDSQVTMMFWYRQQPGQSLTLIATANQGSEATYESGFVIDKFPISRPNLTFSTLTVSNMSPEDSSIYLCSVGYVGGRRGYTFGSGTRLTVV.